The 8 T cell receptor beta chains presented below share a single source sample, sequenced in a study of blood T cells in healthy people across ages. Primed by a sample-barcoded 5' primer and a J-beta primer mix, a second PCR proceeded for 7 to 11 cycles. In TCRdb, the 5' RACE reads were re-called with MiXCR into one record per CDR3 protein. The sample has 870,000 or so distinct CDR3 sequences, around 30% seen once. The sample taken for sequencing was blood. The receptors derive from a woman older than 75 in good health.

The chain carries TRBV6-5 and TRBJ1-6; 9 nucleotides match TRBD1. In germline, CDR1 is MNHEY, CDR2 SVGAGI. This CDR3 has 15 residues. The trim removed 8 bases at V and 10 bases at J, leaving 12 bases unmatched. CDR3 bases: TGTGCCAGCCGTCTAGGGGGGACAGGGACATCACCCCTCCACTTT. Its translation is CASRLGGTGTSPLHF.

The genes are TRBV2 and TRBJ2-2; D unclear. Trimming took off 3 bases at V and 4 bases at J, with 6 bases between the two ends. Germline CDR1 SNHLY, CDR2 FYNNEI. There are 13 residues in the CDR3. CDR3 residues: CASSEQTTGELFF. The CDR3 region has the DNA TGTGCCAGCAGTGAGCAAACCACCGGGGAGCTGTTTTTT.

This clonotype has a count of ten or more. The V and J genes are TRBV3-1 and TRBJ2-3; 14 bases match TRBD2. This CDR3 is 17 amino acids long. The germline CDR1 and CDR2 sequences are LGHDT and YNNKEL (reference sequence). Losses at the gene ends were 3 bases for V and 4 bases for J; bases not matched to a gene: 6. The chain's CDR3 is CASSQTGLAGVADTQYF. CDR3 coding DNA: TGTGCCAGCAGCCAGACGGGACTAGCGGGGGTGGCAGATACGCAGTATTTT.

This clonotype was seen at least ten times. CDR3 nucleotide sequence: TGCAGTGCTAGGACTAGCGGGGGGATAAGTGAGCAGTTCTTC. Protein: CSARTSGGISEQFF. The V call is TRBV20-1, the J call TRBJ2-1; 13 nucleotides line up with TRBD2. The V segment lost 3 bases and the J segment 9 bases; nucleotides outside the gene matches: 5. The CDR3 has 14 amino acids. The germline V gene encodes CDR1 DFQATT and CDR2 SNEGSKA (reference sequence).

Concerning this clonotype itself: A much larger clone lies one base from this, so it may be a read error. Since the CDR3 does not end with the conserved phenylalanine or tryptophan, this likely comes from a read error. The rearrangement joins TRBV20-1 to TRBJ1-2, with D possibly being TRBD1 (5 bases). The CDR3 covers 12 residues. Germline V gene sequence: CDR1 DFQATT, CDR2 SNEGSKA (reference sequence). The DNA for the CDR3 is TGCGGGGCGACTGGGGACAACTATGGCTACACCCTC. It is translated as CGATGDNYGYTL.

In regard to this clonotype: Being one base from a much bigger clone, this may be a read error. V usage is TRBV20-1 and J usage is TRBJ2-5; D remains ambiguous. The CDR3 is 11 amino acids. With 3 bases removed from V and 11 bases from J, the gap between germline ends came to 13 bases. From germline, CDR1 is DFQATT and CDR2 SNEGSKA (reference sequence). The CDR3 sequence is CSARYAHEQYF. Written as DNA, the CDR3 is TGCAGTGCTAGGTATGCGCATGAGCAGTACTTC.

V is TRBV18 and J is TRBJ1-1; TRBD1 might be the D (5 bases). The V end was cut by 6 bases, the J end by 5 bases, with 19 bases between. The germline gives CDR1 KGHSH, CDR2 LQKENI. This CDR3 spans 15 amino acids. The CDR3 DNA follows: TGTGCCAGCTCGCGCTCCGGGACGGGTGGGACTGAAGCTTTCTTT. Encoded protein: CASSRSGTGGTEAFF.

With respect to this clonotype: This may arise from a read error, as a much more abundant clone is one base away. The rearrangement links TRBV20-1 to TRBJ2-1, with 8 positions matching TRBD1. The ends lost 1 base at V and 6 bases at J; junction bases unmatched: 8. The germline CDR1 and CDR2 sequences are DFQATT and SNEGSKA (reference sequence). The CDR3 length is 15 residues. In DNA form, the CDR3 reads TGCAGTGCTAGAGTAGGACAGGGAGGAGGCAATGAGCAGTTCTTC. Its translation: CSARVGQGGGNEQFF.